This TCR beta chain was captured in a study of CD8+ T cells in alopecia areata. Study-level points and caveats: Alopecia totalis/universalis scalp especially showed more expanded CD8+ clones than normal scalp. There were many expanded lesional clones persisting in scalp and blood during tofacitinib.

Specified treatment: oral pan-JAK inhibitor, 5-10 mg twice daily. From alopecia areata patients, lesional scalp punch biopsies and peripheral blood were collected. For this clone: Its matching antigen is unknown.

Following RNA extraction, reverse transcription yielded cDNA that acted as the sequencing template. This table comes from immunoSEQ multiplex PCR, and its TCRdb copy is limited to in-frame clones, with some not included. The table lists hundreds of thousands of clones, about 60% of them singletons. This CDR3 has 16 amino acids. CDR1 and CDR2 (germline): SGHDT, YYEEEE. J was trimmed by 0 bases and V by 4 bases; bases with no gene match: 9. V gene TRBV5-6 combines with J gene TRBJ1-1, with 7 bases lining up with TRBD1. The clonotype comes from a human donor with alopecia areata. The sequencing used CD4+ T cells sorted from blood, collected at approximately week 52, from a patient treated with tofacitinib. As DNA, the CDR3 is TGTGCCAGCAGCCCGGAGACAGGGACCTTGAACACTGAAGCTTTCTTT. Translation: CASSPETGTLNTEAFF.